The 32 T cell receptor beta chains reported below all come from one sample, sequenced in a study of blood T cell repertoires in COVID-19. Sequencing used immunoSEQ multiplex PCR; TCRdb keeps in-frame clones, though not all of them. This table holds 52,000 or so clones, more than 70% found once. The sequencing input was peripheral blood. The receptors were gathered from a man aged 55-75 years with active COVID-19.

This clone was detected only once. V gene TRBV12-5 combines with J gene TRBJ1-5, with 8 bases fitting TRBD1. The V gene end was trimmed by 5 bases and the J gene end by 5 bases; junction bases not matched to a gene: 8. Germline V gene sequence: CDR1 LGHNT, CDR2 FRNRAP. The CDR3 extends over 15 amino acids. Written as DNA, the CDR3 is TGTGCTAGTGGTCCAGGACAGGGAGGCCATCAGCCCCAGCATTTT. This translates into CASGPGQGGHQPQHF.

This rearrangement joins TRBV2 to TRBJ1-6, with 11 bases aligning to TRBD1. The CDR3 has 15 amino acids. Trimming removed 8 bases from V and 5 bases from J; junction bases left unmatched: 5. Germline V gene data show CDR1 as SNHLY and CDR2 as FYNNEI. CDR3: CASRTGQGDNSPLHF. CDR3 DNA: TGTGCCAGCCGAACGGGACAGGGGGATAATTCACCCCTCCACTTT.

The CDR3 coding sequence is TGCGCCAGCAGCTCCGGGACAGGGGCCACCGGGAATGAGCAGTTCTTC. Amino acid sequence: CASSSGTGATGNEQFF. The rearrangement uses TRBV5-1 and TRBJ2-1; 10 bases are a match to TRBD1. The CDR3 totals 16 residues. CDR1 and CDR2 from the germline V gene are SGHRS and YFSETQ. The V and J ends lost 3 bases and 7 bases, in that order; junction bases with no gene match: 10.

V is TRBV7-9 and J is TRBJ2-7; a possible D gene is TRBD1 (6 bases). V was shortened by 4 bases and J by 5 bases, with 18 bases between the two germline ends. Germline CDR1 SEHNR, CDR2 FQNEAQ (reference sequence). The CDR3 covers 15 residues. CDR3 region: CASSSGEGGQDEQYF. CDR3 coding DNA: TGTGCCAGCAGCTCAGGGGAAGGAGGACAAGACGAGCAGTACTTC.

J is TRBJ2-4 and V is TRBV27; unclear D gene. Trimming stripped 3 bases from V and 0 bases from J, with 9 bases between. Germline assignment: CDR1 MNHEY and CDR2 SMNVEV (reference sequence). There are 15 residues in the CDR3. The CDR3 coding sequence is TGTGCCAGCAGTTTCGGGTCTCTAGCCAAAAACATTCAGTACTTC. This encodes CASSFGSLAKNIQYF.

The V gene is TRBV4-1, the J gene TRBJ2-5; the D gene is possibly TRBD2 (6 bases). Germline V CDR1 and CDR2: MGHRA, YSYEKL. V lost 0 bases to trimming and J lost 2 bases, with 16 bases between them. This CDR3 region has 17 residues. CDR3 nucleotide sequence: TGCGCCAGCAGCCAAGAGAGGAGGGGTATGACACAAGAGACCCAGTACTTC. It codes for CASSQERRGMTQETQYF.

This clone appeared a few times. V gene TRBV7-2 combines with J gene TRBJ1-2, with 9 positions matching TRBD1. Germline lookup yields CDR1 SGHTA and CDR2 FQGNSA. With V trimmed by 5 bases and J by 2 bases, 3 bases remained unmatched. This CDR3 contains 14 residues. Here the CDR3 reads CASSGTGGNYGYTF. CDR3 nucleotides: TGTGCCAGCAGCGGCACAGGGGGCAACTATGGCTACACCTTC.

The rearrangement uses TRBV4-1 and TRBJ2-1; 7 positions agree with TRBD2. With V trimmed by 0 bases and J by 3 bases, 8 bases remained unmatched. The V gene's germline CDR1 is MGHRA and CDR2 YSYEKL. The CDR3 spans 17 residues. The CDR3 coding sequence is TGCGCCAGCAGCCAAGATCGAGGTAGCGGGTACTACAATGAGCAGTTCTTC. Its translation: CASSQDRGSGYYNEQFF.

Concerning this clone itself: This sample includes further DNA sequences coding for the same CDR3. The chain couples TRBV12-3 or TRBV12-4 to TRBJ1-1, with D maybe TRBD1 (5 bases). V lost 7 bases, J lost 5 bases, and 14 bases lay in between. This CDR3 comprises 13 residues. The CDR3 reads CASTYRTNTEAFF. CDR3 DNA: TGTGCCAGCACGTACAGGACAAATACTGAAGCTTTCTTT.

The chain uses TRBV7-3 and TRBJ2-2; D is perhaps TRBD2 (5 bases). Trimming left V 5 bases short and J 2 bases short, with 18 bases between. Germline CDR1 reads SGHTA; CDR2 reads FQGTGA. This CDR3 is 17 amino acids long. The CDR3 spells CASSQKPWTLNTGELFF. The DNA for the CDR3 is TGTGCCAGCAGCCAAAAACCCTGGACTCTTAACACCGGGGAGCTGTTTTTT.

CDR3 amino acids: CASSWTGIGYTF. DNA for the CDR3: TGTGCCAGCAGTTGGACAGGGATCGGCTACACCTTC. This rearrangement joins TRBV12-3 or TRBV12-4 to TRBJ1-2; 8 nucleotides match TRBD1. V lost 4 bases and J lost 8; bases outside the gene matches: 3. This CDR3 comprises 12 residues.

The chain has TRBV27 and TRBJ1-2, with 7 bases aligning to TRBD1. V was clipped by 5 bases and J by 4 bases; unmatched bases: 7. Germline V CDR1 and CDR2: MNHEY, SMNVEV (reference sequence). This CDR3 has 14 amino acids. The CDR3 loop is CASSPGDSLYGYTF. The CDR3 coding sequence is TGTGCCAGCAGTCCCGGGGACAGCCTCTATGGCTACACCTTC.

The chain employs TRBV28 and TRBJ1-5; a possible D gene is TRBD1 (5 bases). Germline-derived CDR1 and CDR2 are MDHEN and SYDVKM. The CDR3 runs to 16 residues. With 4 bases removed from V and 3 bases from J, the gap between germline ends came to 16 bases. The DNA of the CDR3 is TGTGCCAGCAGTTCCCTTGGGGGGGAGTACAATCAGCCCCAGCATTTT. Translated: CASSSLGGEYNQPQHF.

This chain uses TRBV9 with TRBJ2-3; D is undetermined. Germline values: CDR1 SGDLS, CDR2 YYNGEE. V was shortened by 4 bases and J by 0 bases, with 3 bases between the two germline ends. The CDR3 contains 12 residues. CDR3 bases: TGTGCCAGCAGCCAAAGCACAGATACGCAGTATTTT. Its translation: CASSQSTDTQYF.

The V and J genes are TRBV19 and TRBJ1-5, with TRBD1 identical over 7 bases. V was clipped by 7 bases and J by 1 base; unmatched bases: 4. The germline V gene has CDR1 LNHDA and CDR2 SQIVND (reference sequence). This CDR3 has 14 amino acids. The CDR3 bases are TGTGCCAGTACCCAACAGGGGAGCAATCAGCCCCAGCATTTT. Amino acids: CASTQQGSNQPQHF.

The chain couples TRBV5-1 to TRBJ2-7, with D perhaps TRBD1 (6 bases). This CDR3 contains 15 residues. Germline CDR1 is SGHRS and CDR2 is YFSETQ. The V end was cut by 3 bases, the J end by 2 bases, with 15 bases between. For the CDR3, the DNA is TGCGCCAGCAGCTACTTTCCGGGGACAACCTACGAGCAGTACTTC. It yields the protein CASSYFPGTTYEQYF.

The chain joins TRBV5-1 to TRBJ2-5; 10 nucleotides match TRBD1. The CDR3 extends over 15 amino acids. V shed 4 bases and J 5 bases; nucleotides not matched to a gene: 8. The germline V gene has CDR1 SGHRS and CDR2 YFSETQ. This CDR3 reads CASSNGQGGRETQYF. CDR3 DNA: TGCGCCAGCAGCAACGGACAGGGGGGTCGGGAGACCCAGTACTTC.

The CDR3 coding sequence is TGTGCCAGCAGCTTGGGAAGGGGGTATTCACCCCTCCACTTT. Translated: CASSLGRGYSPLHF. The chain links TRBV11-1 to TRBJ1-6, with D perhaps TRBD1 (6 bases). V shed 3 bases and J shed 8 bases, with 11 bases lying between them. The CDR3 is made up of 14 amino acids. Germline CDR1 reads SGHAT; CDR2 reads FQDESV (reference sequence).

The V and J genes are TRBV29-1 and TRBJ2-3, with TRBD2 matching over 8 bases. Per the germline V gene, CDR1 is SQVTM and CDR2 is ANQGSEA. V trimming: 3 bases; J trimming: 3 bases; junction bases outside the gene matches: 8. There are 15 residues in the CDR3. CDR3 nucleotide sequence: TGCAGCGTTGAGGTTTTAGCGGGATTAACAGATACGCAGTATTTT. This gives the protein CSVEVLAGLTDTQYF.

The rearrangement joins TRBV27 to TRBJ2-2, with D possibly being TRBD1 (6 bases). Germline V gene lookup returns CDR1 MNHEY and CDR2 SMNVEV (reference sequence). Between the trimmed V and J ends, which lost 6 bases and 1 base, there was a span of 12 bases. The CDR3 runs 15 residues. The CDR3 protein is CASSSGTLNTGELFF. CDR3 sequence (DNA): TGTGCCAGCAGCTCTGGGACACTGAACACCGGGGAGCTGTTTTTT.

The chain combines TRBV7-6 with TRBJ2-5; 7 bases fit TRBD2. Per germline, CDR1 SGHVS and CDR2 FNYEAQ. V shed 1 base, J shed 0 bases, and the junction held 8 bases outside the gene matches. The CDR3 is 17 residues long. The CDR3 loop reads CASSLDQAGADQETQYF. CDR3 in DNA: TGTGCCAGCAGCTTAGATCAGGCGGGAGCCGACCAAGAGACCCAGTACTTC.

This chain uses TRBV12-5 with TRBJ2-3; D remains ambiguous. V shed 1 base and J shed 3 bases, with 11 bases lying between them. Germline loops: CDR1 LGHNT, CDR2 FRNRAP. The CDR3 has 15 residues. CDR3 nucleotide sequence: TGTGCTAGTGGTTTGGAAGATCGGAGTACAGATACGCAGTATTTT. This gives the protein CASGLEDRSTDTQYF.

V is TRBV18 and J is TRBJ2-3, with 7 bases lining up with TRBD2. Germline lookup yields CDR1 KGHSH and CDR2 LQKENI. V was clipped by 3 bases and J by 8 bases; unmatched bases: 8. The CDR3 runs to 14 residues. The CDR3 region is CASSPPTSSATQYF. As DNA, the CDR3 is TGTGCCAGCTCACCTCCGACTAGCTCAGCTACGCAGTATTTT. Complete variable domain (other parts from reference TRBV18 and TRBJ2-3): NAGVMQNPRHLVRRRGQEARLRCSPMKGHSHVYWYRQLPEEGLKFMVYLQKENIIDESGMPKERFSAEFPKEGPSILRIQQVVRGDSAAYFCASSPPTSSATQYFGPGTRLTVL.

The rearrangement uses TRBV21-1 and TRBJ2-7; the D call of TRBD1 is as the table states it, not checked on the DNA. TRBV21-1 has pseudogene status. This CDR3 contains 15 residues. The CDR3 protein is CASTKGQGSSYEQYF. The CDR3 DNA is TGTGCCAGCACCAAGGGACAGGGAAGCTCCTACGAGCAGTACTTC.

The chain carries TRBV4-2 and TRBJ2-7; a weak D match, TRBD2 (5 bases). Trimming stripped 6 bases from V and 3 bases from J, with 6 bases between. Germline loops: CDR1 LGHNA, CDR2 YNFKEQ. This CDR3 is built from 11 residues. For the CDR3, the DNA is TGTGCCAGCAGAGGGAGCTACGAGCAGTACTTC. Translated: CASRGSYEQYF.

The V gene is TRBV11-3, the J gene TRBJ2-7; 9 bases fit TRBD2. V shed 5 bases, J shed 2 bases, and the junction held 4 bases outside the gene matches. The germline CDR1 and CDR2 sequences are SGHNT and YENEEA. The CDR3 contains 14 residues. CDR3 loop: CASSRSGSPYEQYF. The CDR3 DNA sequence: TGTGCCAGCAGCCGTAGCGGGAGCCCCTACGAGCAGTACTTC.

The chain is built from TRBV30 and TRBJ1-5, with D hard to call. Trimming left V 5 bases short and J 5 bases short, with 10 bases between. This CDR3 contains 12 residues. The germline V gene has CDR1 GTSNPN and CDR2 SVGIG (reference sequence). CDR3 coding DNA: TGTGCCTGGTCGGGTCCGGATCAGCCCCAGCATTTT. It codes for CAWSGPDQPQHF.

V and J are TRBV29-1 and TRBJ2-1, with 11 bases fitting TRBD2. V lost 4 bases and J lost 10; bases outside the gene matches: 21. The CDR3 is made up of 18 amino acids. Per the germline V gene, CDR1 is SQVTM and CDR2 is ANQGSEA. The CDR3: CSVAGTEVSGRELREQFF. CDR3 DNA: TGCAGCGTTGCTGGGACAGAGGTTAGCGGGAGGGAGTTAAGGGAGCAGTTCTTC.

The J gene is TRBJ2-7, the V gene TRBV19; D possibly corresponds to TRBD2 (5 bases). V lost 4 bases, J lost 0 bases, and 16 bases lay in between. Germline CDR1 LNHDA, CDR2 SQIVND (reference sequence). The CDR3 loop spans 16 amino acids. The CDR3 here is CASSKMGVSGSYEQYF. DNA for the CDR3: TGTGCCAGTAGTAAAATGGGAGTATCGGGCTCCTACGAGCAGTACTTC.

The chain recombines TRBV10-1 with TRBJ2-4, with TRBD2 identical over 10 bases. The ends lost 9 bases at V and 2 bases at J; junction bases unmatched: 4. Germline CDR1 is WNHNN and CDR2 is SYGVQD (reference sequence). The CDR3 extends over 14 amino acids. For the CDR3, the DNA is TGCGCCAGTCAAGCGGGAGGGTCCAAAAACATTCAGTACTTC. It specifies CASQAGGSKNIQYF.

This chain uses TRBV18 with TRBJ2-7; 8 bases line up with TRBD2. Germline CDR1 KGHSH, CDR2 LQKENI. V dropped 6 bases and J dropped 4; count of bases not matched to a gene: 5. CDR3 length equals 13 residues. In DNA, the CDR3 is TGTGCCAGCTCGGCGGCTAGCGGGTACGAGCAGTACTTC. Encoded protein: CASSAASGYEQYF.

The V call is TRBV5-1, the J call TRBJ2-5; 9 bases line up with TRBD2. Unmatched junction bases numbered 5, after V lost 4 bases and J lost 4 bases. The CDR3 runs 14 residues. From germline, CDR1 is SGHRS and CDR2 YFSETQ. Here the CDR3 reads CASSPGLARETQYF. DNA of the CDR3: TGCGCCAGCAGCCCCGGACTAGCGCGAGAGACCCAGTACTTC.